Below, 31 T cell receptor beta chains from the same sample are listed, as sequenced in a study of cytomegalovirus exposure and HLA in healthy donors (dated by TCRdb to between 2016 and 2019). The library was built by means of the immunoSEQ multiplex PCR assay. A mixture of 60 forward primers for TCR Vbeta segments and 13 reverse primers for TCR Jbeta segments was used in the multiplex PCR. TCRdb's version of the immuneACCESS table is confined to in-frame rearrangements and falls short of the full clone set. An unresolved V gene accounts for under half of the shortfall where checked; the remainder is of unknown origin. This sample has around 180,000 clones in its table, and 85% of those were observed once. The leading ten clones occupy 1% of the sample. Material: PBMCs. These receptors originate from a boy aged 2 to 10 in good health and CMV-seronegative.

The gene calls are TRBV7-9 and TRBJ2-7; TRBD2 matches at 11 bases. CDR1 and CDR2 (germline): SEHNR, FQNEAQ (reference sequence). This CDR3 region has 16 residues. The CDR3 spells CSSSLGASGGFYEQYV. CDR3 coding DNA: TGTTCCAGCAGCCTCGGGGCTAGCGGGGGGTTCTACGAGCAGTACGTC.

V is TRBV30 and J is TRBJ1-5, with D unclear. The CDR3 consists of 13 residues. CDR1 and CDR2 (germline): GTSNPN, SVGIG (reference sequence). V was cut by 0 bases and J by 3 bases, with 6 bases left in between. The CDR3 spells CAWSVSNNQPQHF. The DNA of the CDR3 is TGTGCCTGGAGTGTATCCAACAATCAGCCCCAGCATTTT.

The chain carries TRBV10-3 and TRBJ1-2; TRBD1 aligns across 10 bases. The CDR3 extends over 13 amino acids. Germline loops: CDR1 ENHRY, CDR2 SYGVKD. V lost 10 bases to trimming and J lost 4 bases; unmatched junction nucleotides: 6. For the CDR3, the DNA is TGTGCCACCGGGACAGGGGCCACCTATGGCTACACCTTC. Residues: CATGTGATYGYTF.

J is TRBJ1-2 and V is TRBV25-1; TRBD1 might be the D (6 bases). From germline, CDR1 is MGHDK and CDR2 SYGVNS. V was shortened by 5 bases and J by 3 bases, with 10 bases between the two germline ends. This CDR3 has 13 residues. The CDR3 spells CASSSGGDYGYTF. CDR3 coding DNA: TGTGCCAGCAGTTCTGGGGGCGACTATGGCTACACCTTC.

This chain connects TRBV5-5 to TRBJ2-7; 9 nucleotides agree with TRBD2. The CDR3 runs 16 residues. Per the germline V gene, CDR1 is SGHKS and CDR2 is YYEKEE (reference sequence). V dropped 0 bases and J dropped 2; count of bases not matched to a gene: 6. Here the CDR3 reads CASSLGRSSGTYEQYF. The CDR3 DNA follows: TGTGCCAGCAGCTTGGGCCGGTCTAGCGGGACCTACGAGCAGTACTTC.

In its sample, this clone was seen a few times. V usage is TRBV6-1 and J usage is TRBJ2-3, with D tentatively TRBD1 (6 bases). The V and J ends lost 2 bases and 2 bases respectively, with 11 bases between them. Germline CDR1 and CDR2: MNHNS and SASEGT. CDR3 size: 15 residues. In DNA, the CDR3 is TGTGCCAGCAGTGAAACGACAGGAACCACAGATACGCAGTATTTT. It encodes CASSETTGTTDTQYF.

V is TRBV5-4 and J is TRBJ2-5; possibly TRBD2 for D (7 bases). Trimming cost V 10 bases and J 3 bases, with 19 bases left between them. CDR3 length: 14 amino acids. Germline V lookup: CDR1 SGHNT, CDR2 YYREEE (reference sequence). This CDR3 is CAFGGAGMEETQYF. In DNA, the CDR3 is TGTGCCTTTGGGGGGGCGGGGATGGAAGAGACCCAGTACTTC.

This chain connects TRBV7-9 to TRBJ2-7, with TRBD2 identical over 8 bases. Unmatched junction bases numbered 1, after V lost 1 base and J lost 2 bases. The CDR3 has 14 residues. The germline CDR1 and CDR2 sequences are SEHNR and FQNEAQ (reference sequence). CDR3 in amino acids: CASSLELAAYEQYF. The CDR3 DNA reads as TGTGCCAGCAGCTTAGAACTAGCGGCCTACGAGCAGTACTTC.

This chain uses TRBV28 with TRBJ1-4, with D uncertain. Trimming shortened V by 7 bases and J by 8 bases, and 17 bases separated the two germline ends. This CDR3 contains 14 residues. The germline V gene has CDR1 MDHEN and CDR2 SYDVKM. In DNA form, the CDR3 reads TGTGCCAGCACCCTGCCCTCGGGGAGCGAAAAACTGTTTTTT. Its translation is CASTLPSGSEKLFF. The whole variable domain, remainder taken from reference TRBV28 and TRBJ1-4, is DVKVTQSSRYLVKRTGEKVFLECVQDMDHENMFWYRQDPGLGLRLIYFSYDVKMKEKGDIPEGYSVSREKKERFSLILESASTNQTSMYLCASTLPSGSEKLFFGSGTQLSVL.

The V and J genes are TRBV28 and TRBJ2-4; the D is unclear. CDR1 MDHEN and CDR2 SYDVKM come from the germline V gene. The CDR3 spans 11 residues. V was cut by 5 bases and J by 4 bases, with 3 bases left in between. CDR3 in amino acids: CASSPKNIQYF. The CDR3 DNA follows: TGTGCCAGCAGTCCGAAAAACATTCAGTACTTC.

V gene TRBV5-1 combines with J gene TRBJ1-6; TRBD1 might be the D (6 bases). CDR1 SGHRS and CDR2 YFSETQ come from the germline V gene. The CDR3 totals 18 residues. V was shortened by 3 bases and J by 5 bases, with 21 bases between the two germline ends. CDR3 residues: CASSSTIGGRANNSPLHF. In DNA form, the CDR3 reads TGCGCCAGCAGCTCCACCATAGGGGGACGGGCAAATAATTCACCCCTCCACTTT.

The chain uses TRBV4-1 and TRBJ2-5; a possible D gene is TRBD1 (5 bases). The CDR3 contains 15 residues. V lost 1 base, J lost 0 bases, and 9 bases lay in between. Germline V gene data show CDR1 as MGHRA and CDR2 as YSYEKL. The CDR3 sequence: CASSQVIGDQETQYF. The CDR3, as DNA: TGCGCCAGCAGCCAAGTGATAGGGGACCAAGAGACCCAGTACTTC.

Concerning this clone itself: At one of its ends the junction is not consistent with the germline gene, which may arise from a read error. In DNA, the CDR3 is TGTGCCGGCAGTATTACCGGGACTAGATTGGAGACCCAGTACTTC. Translated, it gives CAGSITGTRLETQYF. The chain is built from TRBV28 and TRBJ2-5; 8 positions match TRBD2. This CDR3 contains 15 residues. The germline gives CDR1 MDHEN, CDR2 SYDVKM.

Details on this clone: The same CDR3 can be traced to other DNA sequences in this sample. The chain links TRBV11-2 to TRBJ2-3; D is unclear. CDR1 SGHAT and CDR2 FQNNGV come from the germline V gene. The germline V and J ends were trimmed by 2 bases and 5 bases, with 5 bases remaining between them. This CDR3 is built from 12 residues. Here the CDR3 DNA reads TGTGCCAGCAGCTTAACGGGAGATACGCAGTATTTT. Its translation is CASSLTGDTQYF.

This clone has just a few counts. This sequence joins TRBV10-1 and TRBJ1-5, with TRBD1 matching over 7 bases. The germline gives CDR1 WNHNN, CDR2 SYGVQD (reference sequence). This CDR3 is 20 amino acids long. The ends lost 6 bases at V and 0 bases at J; junction bases unmatched: 20. CDR3 residues: CASSVLEFGTAADSNQPQHF. CDR3 coding DNA: TGCGCCAGCAGCGTCCTCGAATTCGGGACAGCCGCCGATAGCAATCAGCCCCAGCATTTT.

This clone was found a few times. J is TRBJ2-7 and V is TRBV6-1; weak D call: TRBD1 (6 bases). CDR1 is MNHNS, CDR2 SASEGT, per germline. The CDR3 contains 13 residues. The CDR3 region is CAILRDNSYEQYV. In nucleotides, the CDR3 is TGTGCTATATTACGGGACAACTCCTACGAGCAGTACGTC.

This chain links TRBV13 with TRBJ2-3, with 8 nucleotides matching TRBD2. J lost 0 bases, V lost 6 bases, and 8 bases had no gene match. The CDR3 has 16 amino acids. The germline V gene encodes CDR1 PRHDT and CDR2 FYEKMQ (reference sequence). The CDR3 here is CASSSGGALSTDTQYF. CDR3 nucleotide sequence: TGTGCCAGCAGTTCCGGGGGGGCCCTTAGCACAGATACGCAGTATTTT. Using reference TRBV13 and TRBJ2-3 for the parts outside the CDR3, the full variable domain is AAGVIQSPRHLIKEKRETATLKCYPIPRHDTVYWYQQGPGQDPQFLISFYEKMQSDKGSIPDRFSAQQFSDYHSELNMSSLELGDSALYFCASSSGGALSTDTQYFGPGTRLTVL.

This rearrangement joins TRBV19 to TRBJ2-2; D gene ambiguous. Germline V gene lookup returns CDR1 LNHDA and CDR2 SQIVND (reference sequence). V lost 5 bases to trimming and J lost 4 bases, with 11 bases between them. The CDR3 sequence is 14 residues long. Here the CDR3 DNA reads TGTGCCAGTAGTCCTACCACCGGCACCGGGGAGCTGTTTTTT. Protein sequence: CASSPTTGTGELFF.

V and J are TRBV28 and TRBJ1-6, with 8 bases that match TRBD1. V lost 6 bases and J lost 4; bases outside the gene matches: 5. CDR1 is MDHEN and CDR2 is SYDVKM in the germline V gene. The CDR3 is made up of 15 amino acids. The CDR3 coding sequence is TGTGCCAGCAGAACAGGGGGTGATTATAATTCACCCCTCCACTTT. Protein product: CASRTGGDYNSPLHF.

The J gene is TRBJ2-2, the V gene TRBV12-5; perhaps TRBD1 as D (5 bases). Trimming cost V 3 bases and J 0 bases, with 17 bases left between them. The CDR3 loop spans 18 amino acids. The germline V gene encodes CDR1 LGHNT and CDR2 FRNRAP. CDR3: CASGLSQGGSTNTGELFF. The CDR3 DNA follows: TGTGCTAGTGGTTTATCCCAGGGTGGCAGTACGAACACCGGGGAGCTGTTTTTT.

CDR3 protein: CTSSQDPSGGDSYEQYF. CDR3 nucleotide sequence: TGCACCAGCAGCCAAGATCCCTCCGGGGGGGACTCCTACGAGCAGTACTTC. This chain connects TRBV1 to TRBJ2-5; the D call in the table, TRBD2, was not verified against the DNA. The last part of the DNA fits TRBJ2-7 better; the J call may be wrong. TRBV1 is listed as a pseudogene. CDR3 length equals 17 residues.

The chain links TRBV6-1 to TRBJ1-5, with unresolved D. This CDR3 has 13 residues. V was pared by 3 bases and J by 9 bases, with 12 bases between. Germline CDR1 MNHNS, CDR2 SASEGT. CDR3 sequence reads: CASSDTLSRPQHF. CDR3 in DNA: TGTGCCAGCAGTGACACCCTTTCGAGGCCCCAGCATTTT.

This clone was seen more than once but under ten times. The chain recombines TRBV28 with TRBJ2-6; 10 bases line up with TRBD1. The CDR3 is 18 residues long. Germline assignment: CDR1 MDHEN and CDR2 SYDVKM. The V segment lost 4 bases and the J segment 0 bases; nucleotides outside the gene matches: 6. CDR3: CASSYRTGGSSGANVLTF. CDR3 coding DNA: TGTGCCAGCAGTTACCGGACAGGGGGGAGCTCTGGGGCCAACGTCCTGACTTTC.

The gene calls are TRBV5-1 and TRBJ2-7; D perhaps matches TRBD2 (5 bases). The CDR3 runs 13 residues. Trimming removed 4 bases from V and 6 bases from J, with 14 bases in between. Per germline, CDR1 SGHRS and CDR2 YFSETQ. This CDR3 is CASSPGKNREQYF. The CDR3 DNA follows: TGCGCCAGCAGCCCCGGGAAGAACCGCGAGCAGTACTTC.

The chain employs TRBV10-1 and TRBJ2-1, with TRBD2 identical over 11 bases. Germline values: CDR1 WNHNN, CDR2 SYGVQD (reference sequence). V trimming: 0 bases; J trimming: 3 bases; junction bases outside the gene matches: 1. The CDR3 is 16 amino acids. DNA for the CDR3: TGCGCCAGCAGTGAGTCTGGGACTAGCGGCTACAATGAGCAGTTCTTC. Its protein is CASSESGTSGYNEQFF.

This clone was recorded once. V usage is TRBV10-3 and J usage is TRBJ2-2, with 9 bases matching TRBD1. J lost 5 bases, V lost 6 bases, and 7 bases had no gene match. The CDR3 loop spans 15 amino acids. Germline CDR1 reads ENHRY; CDR2 reads SYGVKD. Written as DNA, the CDR3 is TGTGCCATCAGGGGGGCGGACAGGGGAACCGGGGAGCTGTTTTTT. It yields the protein CAIRGADRGTGELFF.

The chain joins TRBV28 to TRBJ1-5; weak D call: TRBD1 (6 bases). V was cut by 7 bases and J by 3 bases, with 10 bases left in between. Germline V gives CDR1 MDHEN, CDR2 SYDVKM. The CDR3 totals 13 residues. CDR3 sequence (DNA): TGTGCCAGCACCGGACAGACCAATCAGCCCCAGCATTTT. Protein product: CASTGQTNQPQHF.

The chain joins TRBV7-9 to TRBJ2-7; 7 bases map to TRBD1. This CDR3 spans 14 amino acids. V shed 6 bases, J shed 5 bases, and the junction held 10 bases outside the gene matches. The germline V gene encodes CDR1 SEHNR and CDR2 FQNEAQ (reference sequence). CDR3 DNA: TGTGCCAGCAGGACTACGACAGGGAGCCACGAGCAGTACTTC. It translates to CASRTTTGSHEQYF.

This chain links TRBV11-2 with TRBJ2-7; TRBD2 matches 11 bases. Germline lookup yields CDR1 SGHAT and CDR2 FQNNGV. J was trimmed by 3 bases and V by 0 bases; bases with no gene match: 1. The CDR3 has 15 residues. As DNA, the CDR3 is TGTGCCAGCAGCTTAGAAGGGACTAGCGGCTACGAGCAGTACTTC. It codes for CASSLEGTSGYEQYF.

The CDR3 region has the DNA TGTGCCAGCAGTGGCGGGGCAGGTCAGCCCCAGCATTTT. Amino acid sequence: CASSGGAGQPQHF. J is TRBJ1-5 and V is TRBV6-1; D possibly corresponds to TRBD1 (5 bases). Per the germline V gene, CDR1 is MNHNS and CDR2 is SASEGT. The CDR3 runs to 13 residues. V shed 4 bases and J shed 6 bases, with 10 bases lying between them.

The CDR3 nucleotides read TGTGCCAGCAGTTTATCGATTTCAGGGGCGGCTGGCTACACCTTC. Its protein is CASSLSISGAAGYTF. V is TRBV27 and J is TRBJ1-2; D is possibly TRBD1 (6 bases). The V end was cut by 0 bases, the J end by 7 bases, with 15 bases between. CDR1 and CDR2 from the germline V gene are MNHEY and SMNVEV (reference sequence). This CDR3 is 15 amino acids long.